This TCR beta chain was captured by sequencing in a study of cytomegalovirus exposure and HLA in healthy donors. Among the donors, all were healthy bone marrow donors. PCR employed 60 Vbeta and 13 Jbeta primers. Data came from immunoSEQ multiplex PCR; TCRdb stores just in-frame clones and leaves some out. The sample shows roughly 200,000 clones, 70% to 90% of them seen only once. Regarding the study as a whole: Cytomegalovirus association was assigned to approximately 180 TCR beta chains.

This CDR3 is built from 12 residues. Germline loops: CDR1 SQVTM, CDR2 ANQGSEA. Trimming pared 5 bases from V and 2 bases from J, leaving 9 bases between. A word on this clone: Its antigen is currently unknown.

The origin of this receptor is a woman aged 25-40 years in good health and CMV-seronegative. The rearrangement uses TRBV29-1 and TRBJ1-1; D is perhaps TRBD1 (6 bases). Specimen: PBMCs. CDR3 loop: CSVSDRNTEAFF. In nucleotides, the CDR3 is TGCAGCGTTTCGGACAGAAACACTGAAGCTTTCTTT.